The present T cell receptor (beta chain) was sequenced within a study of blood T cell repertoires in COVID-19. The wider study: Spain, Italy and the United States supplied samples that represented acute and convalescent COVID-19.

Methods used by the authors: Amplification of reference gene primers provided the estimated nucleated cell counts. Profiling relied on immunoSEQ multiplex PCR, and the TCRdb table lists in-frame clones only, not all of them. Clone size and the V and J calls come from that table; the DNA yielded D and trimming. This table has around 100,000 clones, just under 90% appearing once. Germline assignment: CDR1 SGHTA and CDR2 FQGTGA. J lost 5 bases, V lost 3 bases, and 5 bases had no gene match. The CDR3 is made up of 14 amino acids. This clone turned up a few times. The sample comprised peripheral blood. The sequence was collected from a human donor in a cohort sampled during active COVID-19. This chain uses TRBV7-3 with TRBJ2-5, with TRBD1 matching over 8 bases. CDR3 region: CASSLTGVKETQYF. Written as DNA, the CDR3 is TGTGCCAGCAGCTTGACAGGGGTTAAGGAGACCCAGTACTTC.